This TCR beta chain originates from a study of blood T cell repertoires in COVID-19. TCRdb's table, derived via immunoSEQ multiplex PCR, lists solely in-frame clones and lacks some. The sample shows about 49,000 clones, more than 85% of them seen only once. The origin of this receptor is a man in his fifties or sixties with COVID-19, enrolled during active disease. Sequences were obtained from peripheral blood.

The CDR3 bases are TGTGCCACCAGCAGAGATTTAAGGGGACAGGGGAGGCAGCCCCAGCATTTT. It specifies CATSRDLRGQGRQPQHF. The V call is TRBV15, the J call TRBJ1-5; TRBD1 aligns across 10 bases. CDR1 is LNHNV and CDR2 is YYDKDF in the germline V gene (reference sequence). After removal of 0 bases from V and 7 bases from J, the junction contained 9 bases not matched to a gene. This CDR3 has 17 residues.